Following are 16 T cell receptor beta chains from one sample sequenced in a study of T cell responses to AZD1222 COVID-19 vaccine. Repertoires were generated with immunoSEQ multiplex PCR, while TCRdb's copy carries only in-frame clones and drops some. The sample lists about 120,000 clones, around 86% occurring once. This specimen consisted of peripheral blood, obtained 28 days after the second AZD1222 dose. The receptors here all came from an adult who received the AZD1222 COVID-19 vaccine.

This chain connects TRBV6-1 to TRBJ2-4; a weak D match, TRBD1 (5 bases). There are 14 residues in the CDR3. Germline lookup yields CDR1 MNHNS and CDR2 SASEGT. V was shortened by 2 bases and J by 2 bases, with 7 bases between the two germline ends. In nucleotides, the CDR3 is TGTGCCAGCAGTGAACCAGGGTCCAAAAACATTCAGTACTTC. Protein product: CASSEPGSKNIQYF.

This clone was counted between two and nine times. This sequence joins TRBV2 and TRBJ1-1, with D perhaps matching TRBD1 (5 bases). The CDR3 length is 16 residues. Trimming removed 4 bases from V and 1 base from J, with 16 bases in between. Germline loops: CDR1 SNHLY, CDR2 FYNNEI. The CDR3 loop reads CASSGGFRSSNTEAFF. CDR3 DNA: TGTGCCAGCAGTGGGGGGTTCAGGTCCTCGAACACTGAAGCTTTCTTT.

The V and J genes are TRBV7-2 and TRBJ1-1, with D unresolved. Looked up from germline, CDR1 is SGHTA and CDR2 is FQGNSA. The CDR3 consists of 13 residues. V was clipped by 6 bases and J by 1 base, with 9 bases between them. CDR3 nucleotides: TGTGCCAGCAGTTCGGGGAGGAACACTGAAGCTTTCTTT. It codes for CASSSGRNTEAFF.

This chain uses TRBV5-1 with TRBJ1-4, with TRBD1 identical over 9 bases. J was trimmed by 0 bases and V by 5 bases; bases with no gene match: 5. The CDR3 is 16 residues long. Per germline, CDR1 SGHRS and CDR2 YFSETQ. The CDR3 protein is CASRDRGQATNEKLFF. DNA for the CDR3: TGCGCCAGCAGGGACAGGGGACAAGCAACTAATGAAAAACTGTTTTTT.

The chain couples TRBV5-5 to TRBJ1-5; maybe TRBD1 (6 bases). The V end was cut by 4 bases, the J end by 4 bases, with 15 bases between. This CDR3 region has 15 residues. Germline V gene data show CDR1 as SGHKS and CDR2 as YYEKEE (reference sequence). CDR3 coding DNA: TGTGCCAGCAGCAGGACAGTAGGTCGGAATCAGCCCCAGCATTTT. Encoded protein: CASSRTVGRNQPQHF.

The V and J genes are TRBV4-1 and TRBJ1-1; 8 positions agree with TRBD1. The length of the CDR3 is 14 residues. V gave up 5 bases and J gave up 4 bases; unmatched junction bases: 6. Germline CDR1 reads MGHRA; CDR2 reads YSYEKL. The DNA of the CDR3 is TGCGCCAGCAGCAAGGGTCAGGGGGCCACTGAAGCTTTCTTT. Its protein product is CASSKGQGATEAFF.

In DNA form, the CDR3 reads TGTGCCAGCAGCTTCGTGGGACAGAACACTGAAGCTTTCTTT. This gives the protein CASSFVGQNTEAFF. The chain couples TRBV7-9 to TRBJ1-1; weak D call: TRBD1 (6 bases). Germline V lookup: CDR1 SEHNR, CDR2 FQNEAQ (reference sequence). V was cut by 3 bases and J by 1 base, with 9 bases left in between. The CDR3 covers 14 residues.

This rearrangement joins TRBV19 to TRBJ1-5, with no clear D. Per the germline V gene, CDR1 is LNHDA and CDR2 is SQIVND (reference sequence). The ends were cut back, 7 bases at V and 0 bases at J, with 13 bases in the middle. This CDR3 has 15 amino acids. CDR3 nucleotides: TGTGCCAGTACCATCCCGGCGGTTAGCAATCAGCCCCAGCATTTT. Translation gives CASTIPAVSNQPQHF.

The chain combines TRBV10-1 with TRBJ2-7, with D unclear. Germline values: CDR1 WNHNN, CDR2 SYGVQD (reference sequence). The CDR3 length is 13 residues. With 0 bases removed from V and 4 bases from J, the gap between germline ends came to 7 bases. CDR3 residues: CASSESPGYEQYF. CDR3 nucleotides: TGCGCCAGCAGTGAGTCCCCGGGTTACGAGCAGTACTTC.

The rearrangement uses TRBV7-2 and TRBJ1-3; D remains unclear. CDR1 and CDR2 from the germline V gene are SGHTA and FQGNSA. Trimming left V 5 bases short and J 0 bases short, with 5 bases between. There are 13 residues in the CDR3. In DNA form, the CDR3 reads TGTGCCAGCAGCCCAAGCTCTGGAAACACCATATATTTT. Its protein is CASSPSSGNTIYF.

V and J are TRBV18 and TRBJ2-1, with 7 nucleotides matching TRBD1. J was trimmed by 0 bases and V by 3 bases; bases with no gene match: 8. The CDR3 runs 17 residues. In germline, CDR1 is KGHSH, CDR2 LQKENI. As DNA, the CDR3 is TGTGCCAGCTCACCGAGTACAGGGGAGAGCTCCTACAATGAGCAGTTCTTC. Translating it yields CASSPSTGESSYNEQFF.

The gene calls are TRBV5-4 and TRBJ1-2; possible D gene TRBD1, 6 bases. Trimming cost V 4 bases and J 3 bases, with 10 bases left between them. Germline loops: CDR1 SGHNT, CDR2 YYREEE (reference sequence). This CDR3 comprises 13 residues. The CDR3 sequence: CASSLDSYYGYTF. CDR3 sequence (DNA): TGTGCCAGCAGCCTGGACAGCTACTATGGCTACACCTTC.

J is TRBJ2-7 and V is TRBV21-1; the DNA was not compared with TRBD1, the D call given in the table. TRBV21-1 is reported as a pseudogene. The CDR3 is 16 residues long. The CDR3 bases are TGTGCCAGCAGCAAAGCGCGCGGGACAGGGGTCCACGAGCAGTACTTC. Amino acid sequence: CASSKARGTGVHEQYF.

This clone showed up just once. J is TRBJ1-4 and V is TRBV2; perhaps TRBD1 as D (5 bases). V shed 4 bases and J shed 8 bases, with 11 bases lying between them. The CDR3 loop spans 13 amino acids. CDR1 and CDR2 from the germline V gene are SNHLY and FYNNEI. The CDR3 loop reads CASSGRVEEKLFF. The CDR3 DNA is TGTGCCAGCAGTGGCAGGGTGGAGGAAAAACTGTTTTTT. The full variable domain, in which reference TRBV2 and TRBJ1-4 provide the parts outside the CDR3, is EPEVTQTPSHQVTQMGQEVILRCVPISNHLYFYWYRQILGQKVEFLVSFYNNEISEKSEIFDDQFSVERPDGSNFTLKIRSTKLEDSAMYFCASSGRVEEKLFFGSGTQLSVL.

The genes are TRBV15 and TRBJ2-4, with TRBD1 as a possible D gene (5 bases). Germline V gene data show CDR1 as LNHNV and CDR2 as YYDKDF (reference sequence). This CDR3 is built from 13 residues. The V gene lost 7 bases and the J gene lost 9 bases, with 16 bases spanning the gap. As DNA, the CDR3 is TGTGCCACCAAAGGGGCAGAGTATAGCATTCAGTACTTC. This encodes CATKGAEYSIQYF.

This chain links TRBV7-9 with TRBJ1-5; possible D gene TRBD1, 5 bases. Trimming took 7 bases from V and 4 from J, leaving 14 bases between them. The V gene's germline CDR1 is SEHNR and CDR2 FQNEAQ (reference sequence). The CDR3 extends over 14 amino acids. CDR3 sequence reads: CASTPGGENQPQHF. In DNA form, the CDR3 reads TGTGCCAGCACCCCCGGAGGGGAAAATCAGCCCCAGCATTTT.